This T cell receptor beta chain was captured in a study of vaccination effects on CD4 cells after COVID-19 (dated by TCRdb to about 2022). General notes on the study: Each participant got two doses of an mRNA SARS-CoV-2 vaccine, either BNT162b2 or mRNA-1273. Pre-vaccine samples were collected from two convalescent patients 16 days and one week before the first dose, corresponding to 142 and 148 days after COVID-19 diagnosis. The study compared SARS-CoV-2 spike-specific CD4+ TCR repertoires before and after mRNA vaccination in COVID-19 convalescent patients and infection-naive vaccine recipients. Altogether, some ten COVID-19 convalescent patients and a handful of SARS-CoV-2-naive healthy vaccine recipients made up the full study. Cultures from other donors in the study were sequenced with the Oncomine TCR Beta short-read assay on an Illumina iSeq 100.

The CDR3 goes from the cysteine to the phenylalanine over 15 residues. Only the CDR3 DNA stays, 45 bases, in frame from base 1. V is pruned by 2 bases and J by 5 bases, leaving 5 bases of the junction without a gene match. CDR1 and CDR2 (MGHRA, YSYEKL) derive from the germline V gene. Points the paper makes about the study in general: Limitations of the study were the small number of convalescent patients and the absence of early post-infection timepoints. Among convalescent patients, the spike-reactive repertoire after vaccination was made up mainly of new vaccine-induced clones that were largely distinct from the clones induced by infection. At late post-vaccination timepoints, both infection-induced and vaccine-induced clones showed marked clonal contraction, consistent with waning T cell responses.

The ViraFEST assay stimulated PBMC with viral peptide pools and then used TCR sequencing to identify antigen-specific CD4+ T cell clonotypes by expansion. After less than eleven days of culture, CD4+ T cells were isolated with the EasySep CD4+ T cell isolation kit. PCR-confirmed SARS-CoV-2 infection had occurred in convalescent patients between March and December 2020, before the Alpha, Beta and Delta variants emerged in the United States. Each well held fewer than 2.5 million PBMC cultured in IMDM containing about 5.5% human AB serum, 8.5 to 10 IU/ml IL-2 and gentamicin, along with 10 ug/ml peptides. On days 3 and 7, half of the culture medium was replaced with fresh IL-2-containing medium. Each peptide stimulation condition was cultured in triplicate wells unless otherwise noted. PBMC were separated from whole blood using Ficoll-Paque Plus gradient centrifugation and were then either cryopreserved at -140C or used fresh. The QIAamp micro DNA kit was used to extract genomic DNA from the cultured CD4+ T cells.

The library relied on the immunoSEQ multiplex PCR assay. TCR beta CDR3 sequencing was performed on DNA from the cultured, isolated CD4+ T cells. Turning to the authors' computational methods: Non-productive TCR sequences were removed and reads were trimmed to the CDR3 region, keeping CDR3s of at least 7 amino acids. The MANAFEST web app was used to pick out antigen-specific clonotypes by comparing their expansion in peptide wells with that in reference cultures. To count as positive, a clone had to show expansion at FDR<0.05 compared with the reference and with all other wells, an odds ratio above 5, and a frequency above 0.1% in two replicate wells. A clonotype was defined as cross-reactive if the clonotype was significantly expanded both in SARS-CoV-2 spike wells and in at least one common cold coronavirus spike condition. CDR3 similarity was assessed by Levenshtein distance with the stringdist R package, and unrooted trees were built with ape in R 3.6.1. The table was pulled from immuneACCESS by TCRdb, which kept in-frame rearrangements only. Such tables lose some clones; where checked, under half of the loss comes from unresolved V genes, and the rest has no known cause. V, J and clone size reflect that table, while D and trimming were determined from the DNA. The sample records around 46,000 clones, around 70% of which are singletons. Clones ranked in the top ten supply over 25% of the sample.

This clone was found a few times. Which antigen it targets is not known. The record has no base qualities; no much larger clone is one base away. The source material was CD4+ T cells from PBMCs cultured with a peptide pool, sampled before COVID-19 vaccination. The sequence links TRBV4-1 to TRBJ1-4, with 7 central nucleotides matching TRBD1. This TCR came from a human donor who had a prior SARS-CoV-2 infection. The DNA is TGCGCCAGCAGCCAACGGACAGGCCAGAATGAAAAACTGTTTTTT. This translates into CASSQRTGQNEKLFF.